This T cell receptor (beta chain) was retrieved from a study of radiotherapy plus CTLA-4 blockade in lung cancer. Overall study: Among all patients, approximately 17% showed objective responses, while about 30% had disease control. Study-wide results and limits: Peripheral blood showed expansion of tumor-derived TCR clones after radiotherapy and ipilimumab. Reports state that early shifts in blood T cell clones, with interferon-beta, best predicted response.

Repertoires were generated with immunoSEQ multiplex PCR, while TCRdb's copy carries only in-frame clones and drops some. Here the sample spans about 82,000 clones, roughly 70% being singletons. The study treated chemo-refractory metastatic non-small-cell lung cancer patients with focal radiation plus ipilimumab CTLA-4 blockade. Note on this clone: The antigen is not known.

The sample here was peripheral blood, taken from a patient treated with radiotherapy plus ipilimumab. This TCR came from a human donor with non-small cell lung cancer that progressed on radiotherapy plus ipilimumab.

CDR3 region: CASSREGPPDTQYF. In DNA, the CDR3 is TGTGCCAGTAGTAGAGAGGGGCCTCCAGATACGCAGTATTTT. The chain joins TRBV19 to TRBJ2-3; D assignment may be TRBD1 or TRBD2 (5 bases each). The CDR3 consists of 14 residues. The germline V and J ends were trimmed by 4 bases and 4 bases, with 12 bases remaining between them. The germline V gene has CDR1 LNHDA and CDR2 SQIVND (reference sequence).